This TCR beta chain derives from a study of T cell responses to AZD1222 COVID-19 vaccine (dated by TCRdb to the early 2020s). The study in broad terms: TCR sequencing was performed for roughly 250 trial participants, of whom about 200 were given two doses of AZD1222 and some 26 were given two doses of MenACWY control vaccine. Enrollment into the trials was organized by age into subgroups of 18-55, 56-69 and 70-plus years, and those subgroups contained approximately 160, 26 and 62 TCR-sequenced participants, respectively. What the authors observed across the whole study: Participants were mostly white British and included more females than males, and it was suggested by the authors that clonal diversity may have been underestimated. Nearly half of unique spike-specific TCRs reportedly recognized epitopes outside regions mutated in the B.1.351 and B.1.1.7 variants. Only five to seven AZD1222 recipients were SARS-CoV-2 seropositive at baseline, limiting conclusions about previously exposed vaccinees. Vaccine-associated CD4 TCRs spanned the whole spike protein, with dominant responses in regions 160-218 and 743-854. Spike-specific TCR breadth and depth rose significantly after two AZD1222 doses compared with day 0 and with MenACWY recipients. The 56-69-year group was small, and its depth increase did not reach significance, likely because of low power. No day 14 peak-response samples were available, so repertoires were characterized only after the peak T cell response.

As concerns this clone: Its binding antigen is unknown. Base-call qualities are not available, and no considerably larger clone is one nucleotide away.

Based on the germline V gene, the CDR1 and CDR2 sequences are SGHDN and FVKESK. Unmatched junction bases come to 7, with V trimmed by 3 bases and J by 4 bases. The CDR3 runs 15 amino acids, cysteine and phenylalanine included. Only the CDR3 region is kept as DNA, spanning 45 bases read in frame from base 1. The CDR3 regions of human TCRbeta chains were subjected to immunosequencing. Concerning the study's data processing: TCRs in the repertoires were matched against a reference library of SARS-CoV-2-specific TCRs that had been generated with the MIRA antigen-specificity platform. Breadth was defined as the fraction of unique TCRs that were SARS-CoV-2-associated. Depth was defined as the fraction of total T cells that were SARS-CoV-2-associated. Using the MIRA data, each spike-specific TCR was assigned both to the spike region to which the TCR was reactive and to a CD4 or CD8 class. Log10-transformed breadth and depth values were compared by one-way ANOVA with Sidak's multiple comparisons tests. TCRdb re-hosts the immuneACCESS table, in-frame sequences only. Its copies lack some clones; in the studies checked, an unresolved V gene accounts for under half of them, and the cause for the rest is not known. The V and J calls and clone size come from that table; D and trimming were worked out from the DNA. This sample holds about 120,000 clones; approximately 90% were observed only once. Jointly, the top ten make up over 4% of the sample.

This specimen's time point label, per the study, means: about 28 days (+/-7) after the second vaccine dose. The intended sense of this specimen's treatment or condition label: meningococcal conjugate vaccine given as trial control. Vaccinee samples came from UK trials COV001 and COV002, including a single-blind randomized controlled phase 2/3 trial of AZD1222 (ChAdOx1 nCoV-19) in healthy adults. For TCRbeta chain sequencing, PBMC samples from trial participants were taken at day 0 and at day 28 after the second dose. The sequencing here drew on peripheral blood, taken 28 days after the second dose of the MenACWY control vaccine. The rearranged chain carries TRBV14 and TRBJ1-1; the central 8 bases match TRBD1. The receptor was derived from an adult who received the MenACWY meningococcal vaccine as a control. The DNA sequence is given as TGTGCCAGCAGCCACCGCAACACAGGGGGCACTGAAGCTTTCTTT. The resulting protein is CASSHRNTGGTEAFF.